This is a list of T cell receptor beta chains from one sample in a study of T-cell reconstitution after alpha-beta-depleted transplantation in children. One entry per CDR3 protein results from TCRdb running MiXCR on the PCR reads. This repertoire shows around 440,000 distinct CDR3 sequences, about 10% found once; its top ten account for around 2.2%. Sample: PBMCs, taken before TCRalphabeta/CD19-depleted stem cell transplant. The receptors shown here come from a child aged 2 to 15 with inherited bone marrow failure, due to receive a stem cell transplant. Both conserved end residues are part of each CDR3. The order of the fields is V gene, clone size, D gene, J gene, CDR3 DNA, CDR3 protein. D genes are given only for firm matches. Clone size is shown for a subset of rows, as once, few, many or a class of expanded clone.

V gene: TRBV6-1
clone size: few
D gene: .
J gene: TRBJ2-1
CDR3 DNA: TGTGCCAGCAGCCCAGGGGGGGGCTACAATGAGCAGTTCTTC
CDR3 protein: CASSPGGGYNEQFF

V gene: TRBV29-1
clone size: many
D gene: .
J gene: TRBJ2-2
CDR3 DNA: TGCAGCGTTGGTGTCCTGGGAAACACCGTGGAGCTGTTTTTT
CDR3 protein: CSVGVLGNTVELFF

V gene: TRBV28
clone size: many
D gene: .
J gene: TRBJ2-4
CDR3 DNA: TGTGCCAGCAGTTTAGGGTTGGGTTCGGGGCTGGCCATTCAGTACTTC
CDR3 protein: CASSLGLGSGLAIQYF

V gene: TRBV4-2
clone size: many
D gene: TRBD2
J gene: TRBJ2-5
CDR3 DNA: TGTGCCAGCAGCCAGGACTGGACTAGCGGGAGTTTAGAGACCCAGTACTTC
CDR3 protein: CASSQDWTSGSLETQYF

V gene: TRBV5-5
clone size: few
D gene: TRBD2
J gene: TRBJ2-1
CDR3 DNA: TGTGCCAGCAGCCTCCCAGCGGGAGGAGGGGGAATGTATGAGCAGTTCTTC
CDR3 protein: CASSLPAGGGGMYEQFF

V gene: TRBV20-1
clone size: many
D gene: .
J gene: TRBJ2-5
CDR3 DNA: TGCAGCCGGGCAGGGCAAGAGACCCAGTACTTC
CDR3 protein: CSRAGQETQYF

V gene: TRBV6-2/TRBV6-3
clone size: many
D gene: .
J gene: TRBJ2-5
CDR3 DNA: TGTGCCAGCAGTTACTCCCCGACTCTGAAGACCCAGTACTTC
CDR3 protein: CASSYSPTLKTQYF

V gene: TRBV6-5
clone size: many
D gene: .
J gene: TRBJ2-7
CDR3 DNA: TGTGCCAGCAGTTACGATGCAGGTGGCGAGCAGTACTTC
CDR3 protein: CASSYDAGGEQYF

V gene: TRBV19
clone size: .
D gene: .
J gene: TRBJ1-5
CDR3 DNA: TGTGCCAGTAGCCCAGACCGGTGGTTCCAGCCCCAGCATTTT
CDR3 protein: CASSPDRWFQPQHF

V gene: TRBV12-3/TRBV12-4
clone size: few
D gene: .
J gene: TRBJ2-7
CDR3 DNA: TGTGCCAGCAGTTTTAAGGTCGAGCAGTACTTC
CDR3 protein: CASSFKVEQYF

V gene: TRBV14
clone size: many
D gene: TRBD2
J gene: TRBJ2-3
CDR3 DNA: TGTGCCAGCAGCCAAGATTTCGATGGCCCGAGGGGACCGCTTAGCGGGAGGGCCGTGGATACGCAGTATTTT
CDR3 protein: CASSQDFDGPRGPLSGRAVDTQYF

V gene: TRBV6-5
clone size: .
D gene: TRBD1
J gene: TRBJ2-3
CDR3 DNA: TGTGCCAGCACCTTGCTAACAGGGGGTAGTACAGATACGCAGTATTTT
CDR3 protein: CASTLLTGGSTDTQYF

V gene: TRBV28
clone size: many
D gene: .
J gene: TRBJ1-1
CDR3 DNA: TGTGCCAGTACAGGAGTCACTGAAGCTTTCTTT
CDR3 protein: CASTGVTEAFF

V gene: TRBV5-1
clone size: many
D gene: .
J gene: TRBJ2-7
CDR3 DNA: TGCGCCAGCAGCTTGCCTAGTTCGTCCTACGAGCAGTACTTC
CDR3 protein: CASSLPSSSYEQYF

V gene: TRBV27
clone size: many
D gene: .
J gene: TRBJ2-1
CDR3 DNA: TGTGCCAGCAGTTCCCCTGGGCCCTACAATGAGCAGTTCTTC
CDR3 protein: CASSSPGPYNEQFF

V gene: TRBV25-1
clone size: many
D gene: .
J gene: TRBJ1-5
CDR3 DNA: TGTGCCAGCAGTGACTCCGCCGACGGGCCCCAGCCCCAGCATTTT
CDR3 protein: CASSDSADGPQPQHF

V gene: TRBV6-5
clone size: .
D gene: .
J gene: TRBJ2-7
CDR3 DNA: TGTGCCAGCAGTTACTCGAATCAAAACTACGAGCAGTACTTC
CDR3 protein: CASSYSNQNYEQYF

V gene: TRBV5-6
clone size: many
D gene: .
J gene: TRBJ2-1
CDR3 DNA: TGTGCCAGCAGCTTGGGAGTGAACTCCTACAATGAGCAGTTCTTC
CDR3 protein: CASSLGVNSYNEQFF

V gene: TRBV18
clone size: many
D gene: TRBD1
J gene: TRBJ1-6
CDR3 DNA: TGTGCCAGCTCACCTCGTGGACAGGGGGGCTCACCCCTCCACTTT
CDR3 protein: CASSPRGQGGSPLHF